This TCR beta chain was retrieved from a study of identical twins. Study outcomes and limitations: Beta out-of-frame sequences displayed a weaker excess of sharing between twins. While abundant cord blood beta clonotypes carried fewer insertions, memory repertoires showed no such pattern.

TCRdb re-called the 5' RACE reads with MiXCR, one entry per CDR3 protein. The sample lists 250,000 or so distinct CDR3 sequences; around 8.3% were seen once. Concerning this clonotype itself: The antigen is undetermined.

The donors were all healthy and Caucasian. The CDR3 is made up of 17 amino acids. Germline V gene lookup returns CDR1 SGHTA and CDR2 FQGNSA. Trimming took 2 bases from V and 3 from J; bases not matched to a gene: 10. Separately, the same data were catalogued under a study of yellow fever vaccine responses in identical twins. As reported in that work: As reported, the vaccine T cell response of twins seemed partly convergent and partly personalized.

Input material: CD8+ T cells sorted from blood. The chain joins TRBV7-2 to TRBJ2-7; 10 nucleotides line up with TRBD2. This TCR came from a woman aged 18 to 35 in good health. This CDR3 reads CASSLRGWLAGDYEQYF. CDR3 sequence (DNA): TGTGCCAGCAGCTTACGAGGGTGGCTAGCGGGAGACTACGAGCAGTACTTC.